This TCR beta chain was sequenced in a study of T cell responses to AZD1222 COVID-19 vaccine. Using immunoSEQ multiplex PCR, the repertoire was profiled, and TCRdb retains in-frame clones only, with some absent. The table lists about 120,000 clones, 80% to 95% of them singletons. CDR3 size: 14 residues. Between the trimmed V and J ends, which lost 6 bases and 5 bases, there was a span of 14 bases. CDR1 MNHEY and CDR2 SMNVEV come from the germline V gene (reference sequence). This sequence joins TRBV27 and TRBJ2-1; a weak D match, TRBD2 (6 bases). Sequenced here: peripheral blood, sampled 28 days after the second dose of the MenACWY control vaccine. The sequence derives from an adult who received the MenACWY meningococcal vaccine as a control. CDR3 sequence (DNA): TGTGCCAGCAGGCGGGACGGACCTAACAATGAGCAGTTCTTC. Translation gives CASRRDGPNNEQFF.